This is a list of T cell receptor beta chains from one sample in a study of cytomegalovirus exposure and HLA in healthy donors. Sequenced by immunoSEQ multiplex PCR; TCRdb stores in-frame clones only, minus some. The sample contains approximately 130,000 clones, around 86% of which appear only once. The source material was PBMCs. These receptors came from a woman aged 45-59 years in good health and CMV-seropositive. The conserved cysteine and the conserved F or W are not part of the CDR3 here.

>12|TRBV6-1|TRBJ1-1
ASSYQSGFTEAF
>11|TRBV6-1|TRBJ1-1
ASSDLRNTEAF
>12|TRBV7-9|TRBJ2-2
ASSPAVGAGELF
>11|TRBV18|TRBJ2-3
ASSPIAADTQY
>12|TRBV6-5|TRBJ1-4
ASSHRGLGEKLF
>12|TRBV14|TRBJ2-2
ASSQVTNTGELF
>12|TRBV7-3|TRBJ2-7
ASSQDGESGEQY
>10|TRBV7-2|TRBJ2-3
ASSLTGDTQY
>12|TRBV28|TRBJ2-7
ASTGVGGRYEQY
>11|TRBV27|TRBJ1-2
ASSPGGDYGYT
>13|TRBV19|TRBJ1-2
ASSIIADRGSGYT
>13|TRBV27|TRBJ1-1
ASLFGRGANTEAF
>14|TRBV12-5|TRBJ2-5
ASGSPAGGLGETQY
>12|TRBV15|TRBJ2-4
ATSRAGSVNIQY
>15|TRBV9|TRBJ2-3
ASSAGGRGARGDTQY
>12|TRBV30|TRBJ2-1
AWSVGTIYNEQF
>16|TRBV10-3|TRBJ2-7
ASRGAIGTSGDSYEQY